This T cell receptor beta chain appears in the sequencing data of a study of regulatory and conventional T cells in RAG deficiency. Study in general: Hypomorphic RAG mutations in CID or atypical SCID frequently accompany autoimmunity.

Measured with immunoSEQ multiplex PCR; TCRdb has only the in-frame clones, and not every one. The top ten clones hold 49% of a sample with more than 5,000 clones, about 90% of them seen once. Overall study findings and caveats: Other subsets showed roughly 10-fold reductions, but Treg unique TCR beta sequences fell 75 to 100-fold in these patients. Shorter CDR3s in all patient subsets; >90% Treg-Tconv overlap in Omenn.

Trimming took 3 bases from V and 6 from J, leaving 3 bases between them. Germline loops: CDR1 MNHEY, CDR2 SMNVEV (reference sequence). The CDR3 has 11 amino acids. About this clone: The antigen is unknown. Other DNA variants within this sample encode the same CDR3.

The clonotype was recovered from a human donor with RAG deficiency presenting as severe combined immunodeficiency. Input material: CD8+ T cells sorted from blood. The chain uses TRBV27 and TRBJ2-1, with D unresolved. Here the CDR3 reads CASSLGNEQFF. CDR3 coding DNA: TGTGCCAGCAGTTTGGGCAATGAGCAGTTCTTC.